One and the same sample provided the 17 T cell receptor beta chains below, sequenced in a study of blood T cell repertoires in COVID-19. Assay: immunoSEQ multiplex PCR; the TCRdb copy retains only in-frame clones and omits some. Of about 150,000 clones listed, roughly 90% are singletons. Source material: peripheral blood. The receptors originated from a man between 18 and 29 years old with COVID-19, enrolled during active disease.

The chain employs TRBV6-5 and TRBJ2-4; the D gene is possibly TRBD2 (6 bases). V was pared by 6 bases and J by 3 bases, with 12 bases between. The CDR3 extends over 14 amino acids. CDR1 is MNHEY, CDR2 SVGAGI, per germline. CDR3 protein: CASRGGAGKNIQYF. Written as DNA, the CDR3 is TGTGCCAGCAGGGGCGGAGCGGGCAAAAACATTCAGTACTTC.

The genes are TRBV5-1 and TRBJ2-7; D call uncertain. V lost 0 bases and J lost 2, with 9 bases in between. CDR1 is SGHRS, CDR2 YFSETQ, per germline. The CDR3 totals 14 residues. In DNA, the CDR3 is TGCGCCAGCAGCTTGGAAGCTCTTACCTACGAGCAGTACTTC. Protein sequence: CASSLEALTYEQYF. The full variable domain, in which reference TRBV5-1 and TRBJ2-7 provide the parts outside the CDR3, is KAGVTQTPRYLIKTRGQQVTLSCSPISGHRSVSWYQQTPGQGLQFLFEYFSETQRNKGNFPGRFSGRQFSNSRSEMNVSTLELGDSALYLCASSLEALTYEQYFGPGTRLTVT.

The V gene is TRBV9, the J gene TRBJ2-4, with 8 bases matching TRBD1. The CDR3 has 16 residues. CDR1 is SGDLS, CDR2 YYNGEE, per germline. V lost 3 bases to trimming and J lost 4 bases; unmatched junction nucleotides: 9. The chain's CDR3 is CASSAQTGAMKNIQYF. CDR3 nucleotide sequence: TGTGCCAGCAGCGCCCAGACAGGGGCCATGAAAAACATTCAGTACTTC.

The chain carries TRBV28 and TRBJ1-6; a weak D match, TRBD1 (5 bases). Looked up from germline, CDR1 is MDHEN and CDR2 is SYDVKM. The ends were cut back, 3 bases at V and 5 bases at J, with 8 bases in the middle. The CDR3 is 14 residues long. CDR3 coding DNA: TGTGCCAGCAGTTTGGGCAGGGATAATTCACCCCTCCACTTT. It is translated as CASSLGRDNSPLHF.

The chain combines TRBV3-1 (or the pseudogene TRBV3-2) with TRBJ1-6; the D gene is possibly TRBD1 (5 bases). CDR1 and CDR2 (germline): LGHDT, YNNKEL (reference sequence). Trimming removed 1 base at V and 5 bases at J, with 9 bases between. The CDR3 totals 15 residues. The CDR3 DNA follows: TGTGCCAGCAGCCAAGTCGACAGCAATAATTCACCCCTCCACTTT. Protein: CASSQVDSNNSPLHF.

This clone was recorded only once. The V gene is TRBV3-1 (or the pseudogene TRBV3-2), the J gene TRBJ1-1, with TRBD1 as a possible D gene (5 bases). CDR1 is LGHDT and CDR2 is YNNKEL in the germline V gene (reference sequence). The CDR3 consists of 14 residues. Trimming stripped 7 bases from V and 6 bases from J, with 18 bases between. The CDR3 reads CASTGGAGDAEAFF. Written as DNA, the CDR3 is TGTGCCAGCACAGGAGGGGCCGGGGACGCTGAAGCTTTCTTT.

The chain uses TRBV21-1 and TRBJ2-7; the table's D call TRBD1 went unverified against the DNA. TRBV21-1 is deemed a pseudogene. The CDR3 is 13 amino acids. The CDR3 reads CASSKRLGQALYF. DNA of the CDR3: TGTGCCAGCAGCAAAAGGCTCGGCCAGGCCCTTTACTTC.

The chain recombines TRBV5-6 with TRBJ2-7, with D uncertain. CDR1 is SGHDT, CDR2 YYEEEE, per germline. The V end lost 5 bases, the J end lost 3 bases, and 18 bases lay between the germline ends. The CDR3 loop spans 15 amino acids. The CDR3 coding sequence is TGTGCCAGCAGTCTTATTGGCGGATTAGTCTACGAGCAGTACTTC. Translating it yields CASSLIGGLVYEQYF.

This sequence joins TRBV7-9 and TRBJ2-7; 8 bases line up with TRBD1. The length of the CDR3 is 14 residues. Germline CDR1 and CDR2: SEHNR and FQNEAQ (reference sequence). V lost 7 bases to trimming and J lost 3 bases; unmatched junction nucleotides: 8. Here the CDR3 reads CASTMTGVNYEQYF. DNA of the CDR3: TGTGCCAGCACAATGACAGGGGTGAACTACGAGCAGTACTTC.

This chain connects TRBV27 to TRBJ2-7; tentative D call: TRBD2 (6 bases). The germline V gene encodes CDR1 MNHEY and CDR2 SMNVEV (reference sequence). The CDR3 has 15 residues. V dropped 5 bases and J dropped 6 bases, with 20 bases sitting between them. CDR3 sequence (DNA): TGTGCCAGCAGTCCCGATCTTGGGGGGAGTCTCGAGCAGTACTTC. This encodes CASSPDLGGSLEQYF.

V usage is TRBV6-5 and J usage is TRBJ2-7; TRBD1 matches 11 bases. This CDR3 is 14 amino acids long. CDR1 is MNHEY and CDR2 is SVGAGI in the germline V gene. Germline trimming cut 6 bases from V and 3 bases from J; bases unmatched to any gene: 4. CDR3 bases: TGTGCCAGCAGCGGCGGGACAGGGGGCTACGAGCAGTACTTC. Translating it yields CASSGGTGGYEQYF.

This clone has only one observation. The chain employs TRBV7-9 and TRBJ1-5; the D gene is possibly TRBD1 (5 bases). The CDR3 sequence is 16 residues long. Germline CDR1 reads SEHNR; CDR2 reads FQNEAQ (reference sequence). V gave up 3 bases and J gave up 2 bases, with 14 bases separating them. The CDR3 is CASSFGQGWGNQPQHF. As DNA, the CDR3 is TGTGCCAGCAGCTTTGGGCAGGGTTGGGGCAATCAGCCCCAGCATTTT.

The rearrangement uses TRBV6-5 and TRBJ2-7; 7 nucleotides agree with TRBD1. CDR1 is MNHEY and CDR2 is SVGAGI in the germline V gene. The CDR3 length is 14 residues. The V segment lost 2 bases and the J segment 2 bases; nucleotides outside the gene matches: 3. CDR3 protein: CASSYDGTAYEQYF. CDR3 coding DNA: TGTGCCAGCAGTTACGATGGGACAGCCTACGAGCAGTACTTC.

V usage is TRBV2 and J usage is TRBJ1-1, with D hard to call. CDR1 and CDR2 from the germline V gene are SNHLY and FYNNEI. This CDR3 contains 14 residues. Trimming took 2 bases from V and 4 from J, leaving 11 bases between them. CDR3 DNA: TGTGCCAGCAGTGAAATAAGAGGGCGCACTGAAGCTTTCTTT. Its protein is CASSEIRGRTEAFF.

The genes are TRBV3-1 (or the pseudogene TRBV3-2) and TRBJ2-7; 8 nucleotides line up with TRBD2. Germline V gene lookup returns CDR1 LGHDT and CDR2 YNNKEL (reference sequence). The length of the CDR3 is 15 residues. The trim removed 4 bases at V and 4 bases at J, leaving 9 bases unmatched. CDR3 region: CASSRSGEGSYEQYF. The CDR3 coding sequence is TGTGCCAGCAGCCGTAGCGGGGAAGGGTCTTACGAGCAGTACTTC.

The gene calls are TRBV9 and TRBJ1-1, with TRBD1 identical over 9 bases. J gave up 1 base and V 3 bases, and 7 bases lay outside the gene matches. Germline-derived CDR1 and CDR2 are SGDLS and YYNGEE. This CDR3 spans 16 amino acids. CDR3 amino acids: CASSDRQGGENTEAFF. The CDR3 DNA reads TGTGCCAGCAGCGACCGACAGGGGGGGGAGAACACTGAAGCTTTCTTT.

This rearrangement joins TRBV7-8 to TRBJ2-2; a weak D match, TRBD1 (6 bases). V lost 1 base and J 7 bases, leaving 10 bases between the germline ends. This CDR3 comprises 14 residues. CDR1 is SGHVS and CDR2 is FQNEAQ in the germline V gene. DNA of the CDR3: TGTGCCAGCAGCTTAGACAGGGTTATCGGGGAGCTGTTTTTT. Protein product: CASSLDRVIGELFF.